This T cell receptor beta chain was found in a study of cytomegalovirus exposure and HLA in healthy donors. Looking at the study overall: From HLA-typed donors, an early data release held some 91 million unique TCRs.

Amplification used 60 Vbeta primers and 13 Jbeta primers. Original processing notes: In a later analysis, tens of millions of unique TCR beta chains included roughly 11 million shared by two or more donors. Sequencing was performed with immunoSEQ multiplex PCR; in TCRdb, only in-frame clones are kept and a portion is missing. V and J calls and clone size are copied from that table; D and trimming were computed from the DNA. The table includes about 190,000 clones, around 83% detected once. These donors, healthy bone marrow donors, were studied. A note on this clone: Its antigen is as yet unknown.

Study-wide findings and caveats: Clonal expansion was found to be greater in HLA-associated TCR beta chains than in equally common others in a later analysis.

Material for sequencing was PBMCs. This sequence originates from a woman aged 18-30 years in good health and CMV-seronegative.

In DNA form, the CDR3 reads TGTGCCAGCAGCGCGGACTTCTCCGGTAGGATCCAGTACTTC. Its protein product is CASSADFSGRIQYF. The chain uses TRBV9 and TRBJ2-5; maybe TRBD2 (5 bases). CDR1 and CDR2 from the germline V gene are SGDLS and YYNGEE. CDR3 length: 14 amino acids. V was cut by 3 bases and J by 10 bases, with 19 bases left in between.